This T cell receptor (beta chain) stems from a study of spatial heterogeneity in lung cancer. Study as a whole: The study consistently detected more beta-chain than alpha-chain sequences. Study-wide results and caveats: At resection, ubiquitous expanded tumor TCRs appeared in blood more than at follow-up.

A remark on this clonotype: No antigen is known for it.

The time point here: sample taken at primary tumor resection. Tumor, nontumor lung or frozen PBMC supplied whole RNA, sequenced without sorting. TCRdb independently ran MiXCR on the 5' RACE reads; one entry per CDR3 protein. The sample holds about 38,000 distinct CDR3 sequences; roughly 5.2% are singletons and the top ten take less than 30%. The CDR3 loop spans 14 amino acids. The germline V gene encodes CDR1 SGHNT and CDR2 YYREEE (reference sequence). V trimming: 4 bases; J trimming: 6 bases; junction bases outside the gene matches: 9. The source was PBMCs, collected at surgery. This sequence joins TRBV5-4 and TRBJ1-2; 7 bases agree with TRBD1. The TCR comes from a female donor with early-stage non-small cell lung cancer. Written as DNA, the CDR3 is TGTGCCAGCAGCCGATCGGACAGGTTACATGGCTACACCTTC. Translated: CASSRSDRLHGYTF.